This T cell receptor (beta chain) was captured in a study of long-term antiretroviral therapy in people with HIV. Findings of the study overall: Dominating the repertoire at all time points were the clones that expanded before ART.

Details on this clone: What it binds is unknown.

Only United States sites treated participants with HIV. The authors ran the immunoSEQ assay, v3.0, at survey level. Sequencing used immunoSEQ multiplex PCR; TCRdb keeps in-frame clones, though not all of them. Of tens of thousands of clones listed, roughly 85% were seen once; the top ten hold around a tenth. The germline V gene has CDR1 SGDLS and CDR2 YYNGEE. V was pared by 3 bases and J by 0 bases, with 13 bases between. This CDR3 is 16 amino acids long. J is TRBJ1-3 and V is TRBV9; maybe TRBD1 (6 bases). The clonotype originates from a young man with HIV. The sample consisted of unsorted PBMCs, taken 0.8 years before starting antiretroviral therapy. In DNA, the CDR3 is TGTGCCAGCAGCGCCCGGGACACTCGCTCTGGAAACACCATATATTTT. It is translated as CASSARDTRSGNTIYF. The full variable domain, with the rest looked up from reference TRBV9 and TRBJ1-3, is DSGVTQTPKHLITATGQRVTLRCSPRSGDLSVYWYQQSLDQGLQFLIQYYNGEERAKGNILERFSAQQFPDLHSELNLSSLELGDSALYFCASSARDTRSGNTIYFGEGSWLTVV.